The T cell receptor (beta chain) described here comes from a study of spatial heterogeneity in lung cancer (dated by TCRdb to between 2018 and 2021). Background for the entire study: Beta-chain transcripts were consistently detected in greater numbers than alpha-chain transcripts, which likely reflected higher beta-chain transcript abundance. In the raw uncorrected reads, each unique combination of TCR and UMI appeared more than ten times on average. In non-small cell lung cancer, the study quantitatively compared TCR alpha and beta repertoires across several tumor regions, matched nontumor lung, and blood. Nonsynonymous mutation counts, determined by whole-exome sequencing of tumor tissue, were related to features of the TCR repertoire. At surgery, both alpha and beta chains were TCR-sequenced in roughly 200 tumor regions, fewer than 80 matched nontumor lung samples and over 50 PBMC samples. What the study reported, not specific to this receptor: Ubiquitous expanded tumor TCRs were found in blood more often at tumor resection than at routine follow-up. Confirming at a functional level the hypothesis that regional TCRs recognize regional mutations was considered to require additional single-cell paired TCR alpha and beta sequencing.

From the cysteine up to the phenylalanine, the CDR3 has a length of 15 residues. The retained sequence is limited to the CDR3, 45 bases, with the frame set at the first base. Cut back by 4 bases and 1 base, the V and J ends lie 13 bases apart. Sequences LGHDT (CDR1) and YNNKEL (CDR2) are obtained from the germline V gene (reference sequence). In light of the paper, this sample's time point label describes: sample taken at primary tumor resection. Whole RNA extracted from tumor and nontumor lung tissue, or from cryopreserved PBMC samples, was used for TCR sequencing without cell sorting. Donors were around 71 patients with early-stage, untreated non-small cell lung cancer from the lung TRACERx cohort. Patients were selected for TCR sequencing only if sufficient RNA was available from at least two tumor regions. The library was built by means of 5' RACE. The sequencing machine was a NextSeq 500. In the TCR library protocol, a unique molecular identifier was attached to each TCR cDNA molecule so that PCR and sequencing errors could be corrected. The authors' pipeline ran thus. TCR identification, UMI-based error correction and CDR3 extraction were performed with Decombinator tools. TCRs above a frequency of 2 per 1,000, corresponding to the top 1% of the tumor frequency distribution, were defined as expanded. Renyi diversity was calculated using the R vegan package after each repertoire was subsampled 100 times to 5,000 TCRs. CDR3 similarity networks were built from amino acid triplet string-kernel similarity, connecting CDR3s with pairwise similarity above 0.82. TCRdb's own reprocessing of the public reads used fastp at Q25 and MiXCR and kept productive beta chains. CDR3 protein duplicates are merged, each entry listing the most common genes and DNA. TCRdb assigned the V and J calls; the authors' analysis was not used. The sample table shows tens of thousands of distinct CDR3 sequences, and roughly a fifth are seen once. Together, the top ten hold less than 7.5% of the sample.

The sample holds a few counts of this clonotype. The target of this receptor is not known. Base qualities are not provided; no much larger clone lies one nucleotide away. Sequencing was performed on PBMCs, taken at surgery. The sequence derives from a male donor with early-stage non-small cell lung cancer. The V and J segments used are TRBV3-1 and TRBJ2-5; the D gene identity is not certain. The CDR3 region has the sequence CASSRNPSFQETQYF. The nucleotide sequence is TGTGCCAGCAGCCGGAACCCCAGCTTCCAAGAGACCCAGTACTTC.